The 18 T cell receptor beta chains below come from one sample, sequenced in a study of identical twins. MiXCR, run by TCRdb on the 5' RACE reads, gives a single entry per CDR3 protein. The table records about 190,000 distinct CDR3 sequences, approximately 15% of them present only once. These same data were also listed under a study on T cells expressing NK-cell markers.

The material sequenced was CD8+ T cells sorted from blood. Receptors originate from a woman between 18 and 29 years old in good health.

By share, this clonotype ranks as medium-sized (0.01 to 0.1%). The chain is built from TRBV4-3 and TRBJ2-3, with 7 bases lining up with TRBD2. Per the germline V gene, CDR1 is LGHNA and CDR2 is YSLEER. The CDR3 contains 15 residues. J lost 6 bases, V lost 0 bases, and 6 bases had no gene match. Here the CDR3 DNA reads TGCGCCAGCAGCCAAGAGGGGGGGAGTGCTGATACGCAGTATTTT. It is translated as CASSQEGGSADTQYF.

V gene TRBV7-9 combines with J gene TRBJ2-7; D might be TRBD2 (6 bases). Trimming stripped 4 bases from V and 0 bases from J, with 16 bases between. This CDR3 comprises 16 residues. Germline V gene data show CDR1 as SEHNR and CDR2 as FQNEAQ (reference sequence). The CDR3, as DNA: TGTGCCAGCAGCTCCCCCTTTGCCGGGAGCTCCTACGAGCAGTACTTC. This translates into CASSSPFAGSSYEQYF.

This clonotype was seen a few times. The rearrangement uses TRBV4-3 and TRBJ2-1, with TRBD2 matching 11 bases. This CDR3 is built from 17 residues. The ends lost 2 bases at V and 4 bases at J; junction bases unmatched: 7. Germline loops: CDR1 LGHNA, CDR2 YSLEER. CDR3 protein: CASSQSTGTSGYNEQFF. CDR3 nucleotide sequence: TGCGCCAGCAGCCAATCGACCGGGACTAGCGGTTACAATGAGCAGTTCTTC.

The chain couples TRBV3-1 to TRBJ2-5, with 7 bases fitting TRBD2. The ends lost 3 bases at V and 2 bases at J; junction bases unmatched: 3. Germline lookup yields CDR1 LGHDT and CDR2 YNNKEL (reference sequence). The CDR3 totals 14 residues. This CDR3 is CASSQPSGQETQYF. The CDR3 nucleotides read TGTGCCAGCAGCCAGCCTAGCGGTCAAGAGACCCAGTACTTC.

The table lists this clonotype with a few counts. CDR3 nucleotide sequence: TGTGCCAGCAGCCCCGGGGGCCCGGCGGCCAAAAACATTCAGTACTTC. It is translated as CASSPGGPAAKNIQYF. The J gene is TRBJ2-4, the V gene TRBV14; D tentatively fits TRBD1 or TRBD2 (6 bases each). CDR3 size: 16 residues. Per germline, CDR1 SGHDN and CDR2 FVKESK. Trimming left V 4 bases short and J 1 base short, with 14 bases between.

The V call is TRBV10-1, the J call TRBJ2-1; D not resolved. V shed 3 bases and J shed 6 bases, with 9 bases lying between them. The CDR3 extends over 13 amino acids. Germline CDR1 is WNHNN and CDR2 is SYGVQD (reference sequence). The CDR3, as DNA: TGCGCCAGCAGTGAAGGCGAAATCAATGAGCAGTTCTTC. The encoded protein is CASSEGEINEQFF.

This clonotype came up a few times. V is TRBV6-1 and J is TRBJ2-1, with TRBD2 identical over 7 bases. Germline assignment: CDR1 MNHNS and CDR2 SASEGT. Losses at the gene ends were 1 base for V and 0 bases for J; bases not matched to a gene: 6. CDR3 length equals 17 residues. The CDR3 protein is CASSEEVGGVSYNEQFF. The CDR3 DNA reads TGTGCCAGCAGTGAAGAGGTTGGGGGGGTCTCCTACAATGAGCAGTTCTTC.

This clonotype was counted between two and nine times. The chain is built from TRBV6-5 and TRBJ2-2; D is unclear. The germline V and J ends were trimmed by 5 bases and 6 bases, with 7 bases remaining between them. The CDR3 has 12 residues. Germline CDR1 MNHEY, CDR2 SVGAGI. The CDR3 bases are TGTGCCAGCAGTGTTGGTCCCGGGGAGCTGTTTTTT. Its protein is CASSVGPGELFF.

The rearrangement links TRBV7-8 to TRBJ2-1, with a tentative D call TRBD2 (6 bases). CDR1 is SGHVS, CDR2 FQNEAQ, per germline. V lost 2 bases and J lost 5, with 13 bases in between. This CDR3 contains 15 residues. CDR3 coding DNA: TGTGCCAGCAGCTTAATGGCGGGATGGAACAATGAGCAGTTCTTC. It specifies CASSLMAGWNNEQFF.

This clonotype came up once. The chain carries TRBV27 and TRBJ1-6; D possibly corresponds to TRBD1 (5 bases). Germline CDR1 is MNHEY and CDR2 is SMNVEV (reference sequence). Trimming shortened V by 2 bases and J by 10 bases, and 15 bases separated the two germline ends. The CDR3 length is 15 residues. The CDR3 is CASSLGAVEGSPLHF. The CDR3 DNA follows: TGTGCCAGCAGTTTAGGGGCAGTCGAGGGGTCACCCCTCCACTTT.

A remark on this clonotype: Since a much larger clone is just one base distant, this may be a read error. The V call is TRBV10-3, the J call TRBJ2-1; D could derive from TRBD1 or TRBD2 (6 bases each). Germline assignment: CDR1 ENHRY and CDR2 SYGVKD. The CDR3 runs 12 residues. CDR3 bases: TGTGCCACCAGTGAGGGGGGCAATGAGCAGTTCTTC. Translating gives CATSEGGNEQFF.

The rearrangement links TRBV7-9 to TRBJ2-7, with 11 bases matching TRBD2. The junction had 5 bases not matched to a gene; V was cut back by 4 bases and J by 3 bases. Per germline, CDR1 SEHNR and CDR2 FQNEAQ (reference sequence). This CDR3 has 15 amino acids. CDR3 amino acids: CASSSSSGRLYEQYF. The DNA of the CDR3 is TGTGCCAGCAGCTCTTCTAGCGGGAGGCTCTACGAGCAGTACTTC.

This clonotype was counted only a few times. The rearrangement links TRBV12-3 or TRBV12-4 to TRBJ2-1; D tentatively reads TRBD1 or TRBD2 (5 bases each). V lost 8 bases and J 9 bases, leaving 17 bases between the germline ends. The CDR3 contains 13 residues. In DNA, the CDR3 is TGTGCCAGCCTTGAGGGGTCCGTCGCTGAGCAGTTCTTC. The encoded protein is CASLEGSVAEQFF.

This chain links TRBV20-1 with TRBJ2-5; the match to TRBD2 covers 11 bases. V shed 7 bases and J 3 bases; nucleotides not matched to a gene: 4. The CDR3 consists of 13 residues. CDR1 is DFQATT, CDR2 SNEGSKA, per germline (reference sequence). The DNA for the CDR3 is TGCAGTGGTACGGGACTAGCGGAAGAGACCCAGTACTTC. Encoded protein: CSGTGLAEETQYF.

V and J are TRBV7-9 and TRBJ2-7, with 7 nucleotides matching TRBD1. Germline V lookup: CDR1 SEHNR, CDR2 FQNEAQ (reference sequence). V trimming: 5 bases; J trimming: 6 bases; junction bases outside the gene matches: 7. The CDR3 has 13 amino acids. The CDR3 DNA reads TGTGCCAGCAGCCTCGGGACAGATCTCGAGCAGTACTTC. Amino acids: CASSLGTDLEQYF.

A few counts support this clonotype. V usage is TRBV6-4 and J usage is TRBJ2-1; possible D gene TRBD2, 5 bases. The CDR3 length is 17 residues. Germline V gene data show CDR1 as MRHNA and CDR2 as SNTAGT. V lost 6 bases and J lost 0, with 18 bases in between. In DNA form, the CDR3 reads TGTGCCAGCAGCAAAACTAGTGCACCTAGCTCCTACAATGAGCAGTTCTTC. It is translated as CASSKTSAPSSYNEQFF.

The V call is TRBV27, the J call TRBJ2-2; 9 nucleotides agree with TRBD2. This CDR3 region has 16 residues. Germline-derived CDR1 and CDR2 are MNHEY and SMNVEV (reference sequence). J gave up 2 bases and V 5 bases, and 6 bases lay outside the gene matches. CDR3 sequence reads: CASSPIAGVNTGELFF. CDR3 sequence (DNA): TGTGCCAGCAGTCCAATAGCGGGAGTCAACACCGGGGAGCTGTTTTTT.

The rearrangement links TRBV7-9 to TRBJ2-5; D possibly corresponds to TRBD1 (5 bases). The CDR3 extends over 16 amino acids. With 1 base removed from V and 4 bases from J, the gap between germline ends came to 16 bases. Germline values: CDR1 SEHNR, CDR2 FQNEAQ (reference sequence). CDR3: CASSLVTQGWGETQYF. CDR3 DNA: TGTGCCAGCAGCTTAGTGACCCAGGGATGGGGAGAGACCCAGTACTTC.